In its sample, the clone carrying this TCR beta chain was seen many times. The data derive from a study of Graves' ophthalmopathy and Graves' hyperthyroidism. TCR beta CDR3 regions were amplified from RNA transcripts. The first-round RT-PCR employed HTBI primers together with the Qiagen OneStep RT-PCR kit. A multiplex PCR was then performed as the second round. MiXCR, run by TCRdb on the multiplex PCR reads, gives a single entry per CDR3 protein. The profile shows approximately 500,000 distinct CDR3 sequences, roughly 14% of them singletons. This clonotype was sampled from a woman in her thirties with Graves' ophthalmopathy. The source material was blood.

The CDR3 sequence is CASNVGGVYGYTF. The CDR3, as DNA: TGTGCCAGCAATGTCGGGGGAGTATATGGCTACACCTTC. The chain couples TRBV2 to TRBJ1-2; D may be TRBD1 (5 bases). The V end was cut by 7 bases, the J end by 5 bases, with 14 bases between. The length of the CDR3 is 13 residues. Germline V gives CDR1 SNHLY, CDR2 FYNNEI.